One T cell receptor beta chain is described in this entry. Its specificity is not known. These data originate in a study of shared clonotypes between healthy human individuals. Notes on the study in general: Sequencing depth was predicted to influence how clonotypes are shared among donors.

The CDR3 consists of 14 residues. In germline, CDR1 is SGHTS, CDR2 YDEGEE. V lost 4 bases to trimming and J lost 3 bases, with 11 bases between them. Running of the assay took place at deep level. Original handling: Owing to the provision of junction-only sequences devoid of quality scores by immunoSEQ, filtering differed. Libraries were prepared by immunoSEQ multiplex PCR; TCRdb keeps only in-frame clonotypes and omits some of them. From that table come the V and J calls and clone size; the DNA was used to work out D and trimming. The profile shows about 530,000 clones, roughly 85% of them singletons.

The receptor was isolated from a woman aged 40 to 50 in good health. Some clones in this sample may be carry-over from other donors' samples. The genes are TRBV5-8 and TRBJ2-1, with D possibly matching TRBD1 (5 bases). The source material was PBMCs. The CDR3 DNA follows: TGTGCCAGCAGCAGAAGCAGGGTCTACAATGAGCAGTTCTTC. Translating gives CASSRSRVYNEQFF.